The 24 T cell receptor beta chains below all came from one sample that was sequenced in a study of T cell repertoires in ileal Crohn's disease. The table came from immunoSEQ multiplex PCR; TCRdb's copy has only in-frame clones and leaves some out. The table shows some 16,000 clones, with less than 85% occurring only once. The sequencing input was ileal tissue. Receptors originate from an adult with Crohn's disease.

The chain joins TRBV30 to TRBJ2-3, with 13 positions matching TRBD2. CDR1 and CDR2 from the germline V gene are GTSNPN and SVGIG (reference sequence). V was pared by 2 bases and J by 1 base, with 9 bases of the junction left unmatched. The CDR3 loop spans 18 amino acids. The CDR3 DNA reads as TGTGCCTGGAGTATTACTAGCGGGGGGGACATGCGCACAGATACGCAGTATTTT. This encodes CAWSITSGGDMRTDTQYF.

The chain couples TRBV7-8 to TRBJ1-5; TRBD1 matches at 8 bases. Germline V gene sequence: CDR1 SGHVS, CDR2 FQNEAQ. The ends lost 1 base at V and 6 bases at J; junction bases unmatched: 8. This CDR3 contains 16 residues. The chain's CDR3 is CASSLVRDRNGQPQHF. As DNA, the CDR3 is TGTGCCAGCAGCTTAGTGCGGGACAGGAACGGTCAGCCCCAGCATTTT.

The CDR3 region has the DNA TGCGCCAGCAGCTCGGGTGGGGCAGGGGGCACTGAAGCTTTCTTT. Protein product: CASSSGGAGGTEAFF. V usage is TRBV5-1 and J usage is TRBJ1-1; TRBD1 matches at 7 bases. Germline V gives CDR1 SGHRS, CDR2 YFSETQ. Losses at the gene ends were 3 bases for V and 4 bases for J; bases not matched to a gene: 9. The CDR3 sequence is 15 residues long.

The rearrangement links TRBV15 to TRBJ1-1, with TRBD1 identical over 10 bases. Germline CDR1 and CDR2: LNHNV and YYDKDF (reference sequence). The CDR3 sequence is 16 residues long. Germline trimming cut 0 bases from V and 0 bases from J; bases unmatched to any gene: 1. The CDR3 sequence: CATSREGTGVNTEAFF. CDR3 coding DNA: TGTGCCACCAGCAGAGAAGGGACAGGGGTGAACACTGAAGCTTTCTTT.

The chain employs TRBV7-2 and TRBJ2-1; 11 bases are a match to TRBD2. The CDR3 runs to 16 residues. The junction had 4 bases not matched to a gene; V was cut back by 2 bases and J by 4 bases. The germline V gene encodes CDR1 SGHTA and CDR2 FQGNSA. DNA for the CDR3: TGTGCCAGCAGCTTAACCGGGACTAGCGGTTACAATGAGCAGTTCTTC. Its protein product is CASSLTGTSGYNEQFF.

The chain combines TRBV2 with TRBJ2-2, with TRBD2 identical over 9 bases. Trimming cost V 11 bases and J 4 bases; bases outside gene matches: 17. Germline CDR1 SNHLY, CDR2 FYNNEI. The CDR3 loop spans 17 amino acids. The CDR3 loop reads CAASPGAGGPSTGELFF. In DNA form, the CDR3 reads TGTGCCGCCTCCCCGGGGGCGGGGGGGCCGAGCACCGGGGAGCTGTTTTTT.

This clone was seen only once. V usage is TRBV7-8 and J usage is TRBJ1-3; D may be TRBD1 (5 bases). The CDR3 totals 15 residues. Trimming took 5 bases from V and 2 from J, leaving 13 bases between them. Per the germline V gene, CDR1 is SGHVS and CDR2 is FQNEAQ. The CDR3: CASSPLRGAGNTIYF. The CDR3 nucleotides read TGTGCCAGCAGCCCCCTCCGGGGGGCTGGAAACACCATATATTTT.

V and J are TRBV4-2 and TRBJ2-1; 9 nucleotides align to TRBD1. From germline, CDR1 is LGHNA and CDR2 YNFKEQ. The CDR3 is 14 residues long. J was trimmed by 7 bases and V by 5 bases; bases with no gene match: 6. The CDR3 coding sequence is TGTGCCAGCAGCTCAGACAGGGGGGGGAATGAGCAGTTCTTC. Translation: CASSSDRGGNEQFF.

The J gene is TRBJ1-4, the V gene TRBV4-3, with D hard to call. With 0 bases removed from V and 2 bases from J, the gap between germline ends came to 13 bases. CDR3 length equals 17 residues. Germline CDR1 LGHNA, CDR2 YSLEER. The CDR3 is CASSQEVTSRTNEKLFF. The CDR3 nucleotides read TGCGCCAGCAGCCAAGAGGTTACCTCTAGGACTAATGAAAAACTGTTTTTT.

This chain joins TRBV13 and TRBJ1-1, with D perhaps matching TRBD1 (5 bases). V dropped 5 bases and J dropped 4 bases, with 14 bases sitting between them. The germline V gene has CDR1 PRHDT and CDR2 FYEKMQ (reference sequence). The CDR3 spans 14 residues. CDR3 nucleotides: TGTGCCAGCAGCACCCGGGGGGGGTCCACTGAAGCTTTCTTT. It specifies CASSTRGGSTEAFF.

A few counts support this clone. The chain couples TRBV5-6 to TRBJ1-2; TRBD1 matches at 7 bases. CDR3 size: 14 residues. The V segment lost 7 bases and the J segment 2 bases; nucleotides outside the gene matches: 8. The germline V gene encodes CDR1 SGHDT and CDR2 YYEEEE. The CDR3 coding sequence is TGTGCCAGCGGATTTGGACAGGCGAACTATGGCTACACCTTC. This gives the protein CASGFGQANYGYTF.

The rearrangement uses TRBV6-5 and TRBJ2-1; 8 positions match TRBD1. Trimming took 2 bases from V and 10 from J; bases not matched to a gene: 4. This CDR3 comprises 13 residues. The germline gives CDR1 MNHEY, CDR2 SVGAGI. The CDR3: CASSYQPGGEQFF. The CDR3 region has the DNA TGTGCCAGCAGTTACCAGCCAGGGGGCGAGCAGTTCTTC.

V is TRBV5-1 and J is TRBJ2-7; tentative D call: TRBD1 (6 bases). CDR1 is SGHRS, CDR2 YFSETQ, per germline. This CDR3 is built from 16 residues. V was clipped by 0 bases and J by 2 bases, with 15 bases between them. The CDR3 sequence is CASSLVGTRGAYEQYF. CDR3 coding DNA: TGCGCCAGCAGCTTGGTTGGGACCAGGGGAGCCTACGAGCAGTACTTC.

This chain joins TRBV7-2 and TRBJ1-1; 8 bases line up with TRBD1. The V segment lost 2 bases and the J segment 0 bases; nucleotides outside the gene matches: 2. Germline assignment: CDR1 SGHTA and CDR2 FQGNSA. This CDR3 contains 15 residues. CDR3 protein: CASSLTGGMNTEAFF. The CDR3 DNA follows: TGTGCCAGCAGCTTAACAGGGGGAATGAACACTGAAGCTTTCTTT.

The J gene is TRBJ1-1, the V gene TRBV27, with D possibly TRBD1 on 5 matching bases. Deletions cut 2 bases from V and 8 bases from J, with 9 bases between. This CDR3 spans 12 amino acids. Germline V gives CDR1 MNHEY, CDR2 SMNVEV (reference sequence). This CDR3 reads CASSLIAGEAFF. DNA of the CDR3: TGTGCCAGCAGTTTAATTGCAGGGGAAGCTTTCTTT.

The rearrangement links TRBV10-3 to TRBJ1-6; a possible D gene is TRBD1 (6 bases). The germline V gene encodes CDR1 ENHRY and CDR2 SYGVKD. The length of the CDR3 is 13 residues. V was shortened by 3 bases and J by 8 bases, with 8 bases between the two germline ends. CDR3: CAISEGGHSPLHF. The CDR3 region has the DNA TGTGCCATCAGTGAAGGGGGACATTCACCCCTCCACTTT.

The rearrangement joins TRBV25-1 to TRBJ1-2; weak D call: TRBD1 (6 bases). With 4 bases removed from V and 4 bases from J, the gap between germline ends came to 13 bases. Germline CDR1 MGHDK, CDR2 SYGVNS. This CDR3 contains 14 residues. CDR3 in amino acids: CASSGGGPGYGYTF. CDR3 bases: TGTGCCAGCAGTGGGGGGGGGCCTGGCTATGGCTACACCTTC.

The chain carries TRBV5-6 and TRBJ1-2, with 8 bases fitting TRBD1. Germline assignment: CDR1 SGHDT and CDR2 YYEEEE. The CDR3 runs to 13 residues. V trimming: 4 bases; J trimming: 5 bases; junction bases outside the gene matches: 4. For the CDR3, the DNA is TGTGCCAGCAGCGGGAGGGACAGGTATGGCTACACCTTC. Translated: CASSGRDRYGYTF.

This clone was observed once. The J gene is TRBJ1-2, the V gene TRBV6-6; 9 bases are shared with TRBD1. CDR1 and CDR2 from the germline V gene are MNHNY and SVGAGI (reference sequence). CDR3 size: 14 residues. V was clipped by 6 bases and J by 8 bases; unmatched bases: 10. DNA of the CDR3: TGTGCCAGCAGCCAAGGACAGGGGCAGAAAGGCTACACCTTC. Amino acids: CASSQGQGQKGYTF.

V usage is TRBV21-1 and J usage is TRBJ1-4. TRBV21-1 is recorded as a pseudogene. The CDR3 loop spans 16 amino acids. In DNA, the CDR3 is TGTGCCAGCAGCAAAGCGGCGGGTGGATCTAATGAAAAACTGTTTTTT. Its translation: CASSKAAGGSNEKLFF.

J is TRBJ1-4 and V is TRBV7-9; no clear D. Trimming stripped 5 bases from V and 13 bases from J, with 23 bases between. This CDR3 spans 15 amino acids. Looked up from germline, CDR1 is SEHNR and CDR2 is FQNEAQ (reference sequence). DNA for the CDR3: TGTGCCAGCAGCCCCGGCAGACTCGCCTCCCAAGGACTGTTTTTT. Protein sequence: CASSPGRLASQGLFF.

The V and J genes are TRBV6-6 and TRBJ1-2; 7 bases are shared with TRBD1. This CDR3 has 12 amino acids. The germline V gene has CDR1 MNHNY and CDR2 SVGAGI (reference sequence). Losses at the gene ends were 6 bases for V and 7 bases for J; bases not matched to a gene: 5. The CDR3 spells CASRGTAPGYTF. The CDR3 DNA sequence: TGTGCCAGCAGGGGGACAGCTCCTGGCTACACCTTC.

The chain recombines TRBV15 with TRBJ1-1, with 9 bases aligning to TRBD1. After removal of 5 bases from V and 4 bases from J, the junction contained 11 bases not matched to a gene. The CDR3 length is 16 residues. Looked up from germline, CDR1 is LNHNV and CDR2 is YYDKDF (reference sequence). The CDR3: CATSPAGTGMGTEAFF. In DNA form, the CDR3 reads TGTGCCACCAGCCCGGCCGGGACAGGGATGGGCACTGAAGCTTTCTTT.

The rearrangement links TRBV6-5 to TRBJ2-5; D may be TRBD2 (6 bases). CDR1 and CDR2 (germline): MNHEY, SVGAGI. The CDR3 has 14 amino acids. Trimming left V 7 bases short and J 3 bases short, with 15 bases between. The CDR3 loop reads CASTPGGLKETQYF. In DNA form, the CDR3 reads TGTGCCAGCACCCCCGGAGGGCTGAAAGAGACCCAGTACTTC.